This T cell receptor (beta chain) was sequenced during a study of T cell responses to AZD1222 COVID-19 vaccine. Assay: immunoSEQ multiplex PCR; the TCRdb copy retains only in-frame clones and omits some. The table shows 65,000 to 90,000 clones, with approximately 90% occurring only once. Trimming took 4 bases from V and 0 from J, leaving 9 bases between them. This CDR3 comprises 14 residues. The germline V gene encodes CDR1 SGHRS and CDR2 YFSETQ. Sample: peripheral blood, taken 28 days after the second AZD1222 dose. The source is an adult who received the AZD1222 COVID-19 vaccine. This chain links TRBV5-1 with TRBJ2-3, with D hard to call. CDR3 residues: CASSISDSTDTQYF. In nucleotides, the CDR3 is TGCGCCAGCAGCATCTCGGACAGCACAGATACGCAGTATTTT.